Listed below are T cell receptor beta chains from one sample, sequenced in a study of blood T cell repertoires in COVID-19. TCRdb keeps only in-frame clones here, not all; method: immunoSEQ multiplex PCR. The table shows 150,000 to 200,000 clones, with around 80% occurring only once. Sequencing was done on a sample of PBMCs or T cells enriched from blood (not recorded which). The receptor source for this set is a man aged 40-55 years who had recovered from COVID-19. Both conserved end residues are part of each CDR3.

V: TRBV5-5
J: TRBJ2-4
CDR3: CASSLAANGNIQYF

V: TRBV29-1
J: TRBJ1-2
CDR3: CSVDKGVRNYGYTF

V: TRBV19
J: TRBJ1-6
CDR3: CASTLNMRVYSPLHF

V: TRBV19
J: TRBJ1-1
CDR3: CASWTGGPEAFF

V: TRBV3-1/TRBV3-2
J: TRBJ1-1
CDR3: CASSQLTRNTEAFF

V: TRBV6-5
J: TRBJ2-2
CDR3: CASSYGLNTGELFF

V: TRBV30
J: TRBJ1-4
CDR3: CAWSVRAGGEKLFF

V: TRBV10-3
J: TRBJ2-3
CDR3: CAISESFPDTQYF

V: TRBV5-8
J: TRBJ2-5
CDR3: CASSYDGARGGETQYF

V: TRBV5-5
J: TRBJ1-2
CDR3: CASSWRGTDYGYTF

V: TRBV5-1
J: TRBJ1-2
CDR3: CASSSGGTGTNYGYTF

V: TRBV7-9
J: TRBJ1-2
CDR3: CASSTWGQGGYTF

V: TRBV30
J: TRBJ2-1
CDR3: CAWSVLDRGAGNEQFF

V: TRBV19
J: TRBJ2-1
CDR3: CASSISTGSNEQFF

V: TRBV11-2
J: TRBJ2-1
CDR3: CASSFQAGGPGEQFF

V: TRBV19
J: TRBJ1-1
CDR3: CASRSTGRSTEAFF

V: TRBV6-5
J: TRBJ1-4
CDR3: CASSRTGPGEKLFF

V: TRBV21-1
J: TRBJ1-2
CDR3: CASSKGGGYTF

V: TRBV27
J: TRBJ1-6
CDR3: CASRLQGQGLNSPLHF

V: TRBV24-1
J: TRBJ2-1
CDR3: CATSELDRVEQFF

V: TRBV3-1/TRBV3-2
J: TRBJ2-1
CDR3: CASSQWGDGEQFF

V: TRBV19
J: TRBJ2-1
CDR3: CASSPPRGRPPYNEQFF

V: TRBV11-2
J: TRBJ2-1
CDR3: CASSLRGAGVVNEQFF

V: TRBV9
J: TRBJ1-2
CDR3: CASSLDRGQGYTF

V: TRBV12-3/TRBV12-4
J: TRBJ2-1
CDR3: CASSPGTNEQFF

V: TRBV10-1
J: TRBJ1-1
CDR3: CASSWGEGMNTEAFF

V: TRBV3-1/TRBV3-2
J: TRBJ2-2
CDR3: CASSQSVGGGAMLFF

V: TRBV13
J: TRBJ1-5
CDR3: CASSHRAGNQPQHF

V: TRBV6-1
J: TRBJ1-1
CDR3: CASSENARGAFF